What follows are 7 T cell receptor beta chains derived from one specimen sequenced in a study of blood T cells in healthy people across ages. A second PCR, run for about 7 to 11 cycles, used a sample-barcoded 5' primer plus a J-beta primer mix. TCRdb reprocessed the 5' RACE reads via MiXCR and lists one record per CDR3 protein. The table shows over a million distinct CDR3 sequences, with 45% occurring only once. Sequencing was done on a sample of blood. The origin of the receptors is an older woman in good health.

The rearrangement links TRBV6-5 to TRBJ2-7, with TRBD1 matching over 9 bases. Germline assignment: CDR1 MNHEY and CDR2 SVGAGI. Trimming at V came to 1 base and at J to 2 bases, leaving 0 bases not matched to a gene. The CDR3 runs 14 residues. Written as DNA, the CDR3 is TGTGCCAGCAGTTACTACAGGGGGCCCTACGAGCAGTACTTC. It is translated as CASSYYRGPYEQYF.

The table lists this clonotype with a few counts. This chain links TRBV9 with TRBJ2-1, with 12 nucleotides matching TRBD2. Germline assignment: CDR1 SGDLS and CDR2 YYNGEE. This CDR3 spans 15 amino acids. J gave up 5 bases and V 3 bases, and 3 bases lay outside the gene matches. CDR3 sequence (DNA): TGTGCCAGCAGCGCCTCTAGCGGGAGGGACAATGAGCAGTTCTTC. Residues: CASSASSGRDNEQFF.

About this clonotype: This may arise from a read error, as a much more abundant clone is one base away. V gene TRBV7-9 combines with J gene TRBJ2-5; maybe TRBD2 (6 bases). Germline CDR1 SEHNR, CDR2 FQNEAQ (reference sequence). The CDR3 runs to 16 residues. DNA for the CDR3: TGTACCAGCAGCTCATCCGGCACTGGGGGGCAAGAGACCCAGTACTTC. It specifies CTSSSSGTGGQETQYF.

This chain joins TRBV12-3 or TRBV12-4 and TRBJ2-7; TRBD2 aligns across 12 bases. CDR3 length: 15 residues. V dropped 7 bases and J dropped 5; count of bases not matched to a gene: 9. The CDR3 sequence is CASNLAGGPVNEQYF. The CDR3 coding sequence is TGTGCCAGCAACCTAGCGGGAGGGCCGGTTAACGAGCAGTACTTC.

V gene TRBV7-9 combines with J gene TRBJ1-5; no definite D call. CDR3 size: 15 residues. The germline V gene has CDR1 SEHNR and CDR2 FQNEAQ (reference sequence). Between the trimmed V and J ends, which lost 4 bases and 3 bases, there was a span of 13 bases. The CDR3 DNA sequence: TGTGCCAGCAGCTCACTGGACGGTAACAATCAGCCCCAGCATTTT. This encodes CASSSLDGNNQPQHF.

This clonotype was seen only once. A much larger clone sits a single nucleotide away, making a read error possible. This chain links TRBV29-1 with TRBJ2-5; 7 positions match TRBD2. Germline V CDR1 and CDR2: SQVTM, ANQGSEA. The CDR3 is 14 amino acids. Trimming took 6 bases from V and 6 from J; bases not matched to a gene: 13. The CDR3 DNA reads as TGCAGCGTGACATTTAGCGGGTGCGGGAAGACCCAGTACTTC. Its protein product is CSVTFSGCGKTQYF.

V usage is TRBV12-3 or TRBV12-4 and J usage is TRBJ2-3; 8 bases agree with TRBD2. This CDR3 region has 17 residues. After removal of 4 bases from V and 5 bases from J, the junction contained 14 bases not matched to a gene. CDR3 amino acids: CASSSPPGLEARDTQYF. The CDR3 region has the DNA TGTGCCAGCAGTTCACCCCCGGGACTAGAAGCACGAGATACGCAGTATTTT.